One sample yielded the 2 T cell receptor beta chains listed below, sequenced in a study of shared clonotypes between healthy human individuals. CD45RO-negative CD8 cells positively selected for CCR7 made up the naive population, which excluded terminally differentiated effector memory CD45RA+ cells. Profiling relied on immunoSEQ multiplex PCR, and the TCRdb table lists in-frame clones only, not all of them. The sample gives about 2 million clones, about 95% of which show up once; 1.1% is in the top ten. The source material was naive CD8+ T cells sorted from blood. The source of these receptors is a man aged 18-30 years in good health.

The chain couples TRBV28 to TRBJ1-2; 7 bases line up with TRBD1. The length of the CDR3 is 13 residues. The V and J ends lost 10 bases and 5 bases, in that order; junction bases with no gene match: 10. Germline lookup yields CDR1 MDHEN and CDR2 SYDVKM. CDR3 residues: CATHRTGLYGYTF. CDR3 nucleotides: TGTGCCACACATCGGACAGGCTTATATGGCTACACCTTC.

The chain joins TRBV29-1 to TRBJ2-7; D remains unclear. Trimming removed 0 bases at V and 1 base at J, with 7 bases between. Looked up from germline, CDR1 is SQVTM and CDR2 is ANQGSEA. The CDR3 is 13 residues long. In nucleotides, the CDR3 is TGCAGCGTTGAAGATGGACGGTCCTACGAGCAGTACTTC. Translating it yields CSVEDGRSYEQYF.